The 6 T cell receptor beta chains presented below share a single source sample, sequenced in a study of T cell responses to AZD1222 COVID-19 vaccine. Repertoires were generated with immunoSEQ multiplex PCR, while TCRdb's copy carries only in-frame clones and drops some. The table includes fewer than 110,000 clones, over 75% detected once. This specimen was peripheral blood, taken on day 0 of AZD1222 vaccination. The receptors come from an adult in good health.

The chain is built from TRBV30 and TRBJ2-7, with 8 bases identical to TRBD1. The CDR3 has 13 amino acids. Germline V CDR1 and CDR2: GTSNPN, SVGIG (reference sequence). The ends lost 5 bases at V and 3 bases at J; junction bases unmatched: 6. This CDR3 reads CAWGTGTLYEQYF. The CDR3, as DNA: TGTGCCTGGGGGACAGGTACACTCTACGAGCAGTACTTC.

The CDR3 loop reads CASSPLQGEMAQHF. The CDR3 nucleotides read TGTGCCAGCTCACCACTCCAGGGGGAGATGGCCCAGCATTTT. V gene TRBV18 combines with J gene TRBJ1-5, with 7 positions matching TRBD1. Looked up from germline, CDR1 is KGHSH and CDR2 is LQKENI. The CDR3 is 14 residues long. V was pared by 1 base and J by 11 bases, with 8 bases of the junction left unmatched. The whole variable domain, remainder taken from reference TRBV18 and TRBJ1-5, is NAGVMQNPRHLVRRRGQEARLRCSPMKGHSHVYWYRQLPEEGLKFMVYLQKENIIDESGMPKERFSAEFPKEGPSILRIQQVVRGDSAAYFCASSPLQGEMAQHFGDGTRLSIL.

This clone occurred once. This sequence joins TRBV5-6 and TRBJ2-6; D not resolved. This CDR3 region has 15 residues. Germline CDR1 reads SGHDT; CDR2 reads YYEEEE. V lost 0 bases, J lost 0 bases, and 4 bases lay in between. CDR3 residues: CASSLGTSGANVLTF. CDR3 sequence (DNA): TGTGCCAGCAGCTTGGGCACCTCTGGGGCCAACGTCCTGACTTTC.

The gene calls are TRBV19 and TRBJ2-6, with D perhaps TRBD1 or TRBD2 (5 bases each). CDR3 size: 19 residues. Trimming left V 5 bases short and J 0 bases short, with 20 bases between. CDR1 is LNHDA and CDR2 is SQIVND in the germline V gene (reference sequence). The CDR3: CASSSYEGRGSSGANVLTF. The CDR3 DNA follows: TGTGCCAGTAGTTCTTACGAGGGACGGGGAAGCTCTGGGGCCAACGTCCTGACTTTC.

V gene TRBV5-1 combines with J gene TRBJ1-6; D unresolved. There are 16 residues in the CDR3. From germline, CDR1 is SGHRS and CDR2 YFSETQ. The V and J ends lost 0 bases and 13 bases respectively, with 20 bases between them. The CDR3 DNA reads as TGCGCCAGCAGCTTGGTATCATTGGCAGAAGGTCTCCCCCTCCACTTT. Protein: CASSLVSLAEGLPLHF.

The rearrangement uses TRBV5-4 and TRBJ1-2; D perhaps matches TRBD1 (5 bases). The V end was cut by 0 bases, the J end by 4 bases, with 16 bases between. The CDR3 runs 16 residues. Per germline, CDR1 SGHNT and CDR2 YYREEE (reference sequence). CDR3 residues: CASSLGWGRNSYGYTF. CDR3 DNA: TGTGCCAGCAGCTTGGGTTGGGGCAGGAACTCCTATGGCTACACCTTC.